The 26 T cell receptor beta chains in this list originate from one sample, sequenced in a study of cytomegalovirus exposure and HLA in healthy donors. Only in-frame clones appear in the TCRdb table, and some are missing; sequencing was by immunoSEQ multiplex PCR. The sample contains about 110,000 clones, approximately 96% of which appear only once. Sequencing used PBMCs. The origin of the receptors is a woman aged 18-29 years in good health and CMV-seronegative.

V usage is TRBV1 and J usage is TRBJ2-3; TRBD1 is the table's D call and was not checked against the DNA. TRBV1 is annotated as a pseudogene. CDR3 size: 19 residues. DNA for the CDR3: TGCACCAGCAGCCTCCTAACCCCCGGGTTGGGGCTGAGCACAGATACGCAGTATTTT. Amino acid sequence: CTSSLLTPGLGLSTDTQYF.

The chain carries TRBV5-3 and TRBJ1-1; 7 bases match TRBD1. TRBV5-3 is an ORF, and what it does is uncertain. The CDR3 runs 16 residues. V trimming: 2 bases; J trimming: 1 base; junction bases outside the gene matches: 8. The CDR3 spells CARSLQGTPQNTEAFF. In DNA form, the CDR3 reads TGTGCCAGAAGCTTACAGGGGACCCCTCAGAACACTGAAGCTTTCTTT.

This chain links TRBV5-1 with TRBJ2-7; TRBD1 might be the D (6 bases). V lost 5 bases and J 3 bases, leaving 18 bases between the germline ends. Germline values: CDR1 SGHRS, CDR2 YFSETQ. This CDR3 is 15 amino acids long. The CDR3 coding sequence is TGCGCCAGCAGGGCCGAGCAGGGGCCTTACTACGAGCAGTACTTC. Translating gives CASRAEQGPYYEQYF.

The count of this clone is one. The chain recombines TRBV2 with TRBJ1-4; 8 nucleotides match TRBD1. The J segment lost 3 bases and the V segment lost 7 bases, leaving 1 base of the junction unmatched. CDR1 and CDR2 (germline): SNHLY, FYNNEI. The CDR3 is 13 residues long. The CDR3 spells CASKGQANEKLFF. The CDR3, as DNA: TGTGCCAGCAAGGGACAGGCTAATGAAAAACTGTTTTTT.

The chain has TRBV21-1 and TRBJ2-1; TRBD2 is the table's D call and was not checked against the DNA. TRBV21-1 is tagged as a pseudogene. The CDR3 sequence is 18 residues long. The CDR3 nucleotides are TGTGCCAGCAGCAAAGCGCAAGCGGGGCCGACCACCTACAATGAGCAGTTCTTC. Encoded protein: CASSKAQAGPTTYNEQFF.

V is TRBV5-5 and J is TRBJ1-1; perhaps TRBD1 as D (6 bases). CDR1 and CDR2 from the germline V gene are SGHKS and YYEKEE (reference sequence). This CDR3 region has 14 residues. Between the trimmed V and J ends, which lost 0 bases and 4 bases, there was a span of 10 bases. As DNA, the CDR3 is TGTGCCAGCAGCTTGGGGGGGCTGAGCACTGAAGCTTTCTTT. Amino acids: CASSLGGLSTEAFF.

The gene calls are TRBV28 and TRBJ1-6; D perhaps matches TRBD1 (5 bases). The length of the CDR3 is 17 residues. Trimming took off 3 bases at V and 8 bases at J, with 20 bases between the two ends. Per germline, CDR1 MDHEN and CDR2 SYDVKM. The CDR3: CASSFRPPRVGYSPLHF. The CDR3 DNA reads TGTGCCAGCAGTTTCCGACCCCCCAGGGTCGGCTATTCACCCCTCCACTTT.

This clone was counted only a few times. This chain connects TRBV7-2 to TRBJ2-3, with 7 bases matching TRBD2. This CDR3 contains 16 residues. V dropped 4 bases and J dropped 5; count of bases not matched to a gene: 12. Germline V lookup: CDR1 SGHTA, CDR2 FQGNSA. DNA for the CDR3: TGTGCCAGCAGCTCACCACTAGCGCTCATAAAAGATACGCAGTATTTT. It encodes CASSSPLALIKDTQYF.

The chain employs TRBV4-1 and TRBJ1-2; perhaps TRBD1 as D (5 bases). CDR3 size: 13 residues. Germline V gene data show CDR1 as MGHRA and CDR2 as YSYEKL. V was cut by 1 base and J by 7 bases, with 10 bases left in between. DNA of the CDR3: TGCGCCAGCAGCCAAGGGGGCTGGAGTGGCTACACCTTC. Translated, it gives CASSQGGWSGYTF.

The chain couples TRBV12-5 to TRBJ2-1, with TRBD1 matching over 10 bases. This CDR3 has 14 amino acids. Unmatched junction bases numbered 12, after V lost 10 bases and J lost 9 bases. Per the germline V gene, CDR1 is LGHNT and CDR2 is FRNRAP. DNA for the CDR3: TGTGCTATTGAAACCGGGACAGGGGTGCTTGAGCAGTTCTTC. Protein sequence: CAIETGTGVLEQFF. Drawing the rest from reference TRBV12-5 and TRBJ2-1, the complete variable domain is DARVTQTPRHKVTEMGQEVTMRCQPILGHNTVFWYRQTMMQGLELLAYFRNRAPLDDSGMPKDRFSAEMPDATLATLKIQPSEPRDSAVYFCAIETGTGVLEQFFGPGTRLTVL.

V gene TRBV28 combines with J gene TRBJ2-5, with D possibly matching TRBD2 (6 bases). The germline gives CDR1 MDHEN, CDR2 SYDVKM. The germline V and J ends were trimmed by 3 bases and 5 bases, with 13 bases remaining between them. The CDR3 consists of 14 residues. This chain's CDR3 is CASSLWREEETQYF. CDR3 nucleotides: TGTGCCAGCAGTTTGTGGAGGGAGGAGGAGACCCAGTACTTC.

CDR3 nucleotide sequence: TGTGCCAGCAGCTCCCCTGGGAGCTCCTACAATGAGCAGTTCTTC. It translates to CASSSPGSSYNEQFF. This sequence joins TRBV7-3 and TRBJ2-1; a weak D match, TRBD2 (5 bases). Germline CDR1 reads SGHTA; CDR2 reads FQGTGA. The CDR3 has 15 amino acids. V was trimmed by 4 bases and J by 0 bases, leaving 10 bases between them.

This clone was seen only a few times. The chain joins TRBV6-1 to TRBJ2-7, with 9 nucleotides matching TRBD1. The CDR3 covers 14 residues. The J segment lost 3 bases and the V segment lost 7 bases, leaving 7 bases of the junction unmatched. Germline assignment: CDR1 MNHNS and CDR2 SASEGT. CDR3 bases: TGTGCCAGCAATACCGGGACAGGGAGCTACGAGCAGTACTTC. Its protein is CASNTGTGSYEQYF.

This rearrangement joins TRBV25-1 to TRBJ2-1; TRBD2 might be the D (6 bases). The CDR3 is 16 residues long. Looked up from germline, CDR1 is MGHDK and CDR2 is SYGVNS. Trimming stripped 3 bases from V and 6 bases from J, with 18 bases between. The CDR3 is CASSDRGTGGSNEQFF. The CDR3 DNA is TGTGCCAGCAGTGACCGGGGGACCGGAGGGTCCAATGAGCAGTTCTTC.

The rearrangement uses TRBV7-3 and TRBJ1-1, with 7 positions matching TRBD1. The V and J ends lost 5 bases and 1 base, in that order; junction bases with no gene match: 7. Germline CDR1 reads SGHTA; CDR2 reads FQGTGA. The CDR3 is 15 residues long. This chain's CDR3 is CASSHSDRPNTEAFF. CDR3 sequence (DNA): TGTGCCAGCAGCCACTCGGACAGGCCGAACACTGAAGCTTTCTTT.

Comments on this clone: No conserved phenylalanine or tryptophan is present at the end of the CDR3, so a read error is the likely explanation. It is unclear where the CDR3 begins or ends on the DNA, so no DNA is shown, and the CDR3 is as TCRdb lists it. V gene TRBV2 combines with J gene TRBJ2-7; the table gives TRBD1 as D, unverified against the DNA. CDR1 SNHLY and CDR2 FYNNEI come from the germline V gene. The CDR3 spans 12 residues, counting both ends. CDR3 sequence reads: CASSEGPGQLFS.

This clone was seen only once. The chain joins TRBV28 to TRBJ1-1; D not certain. The V gene lost 0 bases and the J gene lost 6 bases, with 20 bases spanning the gap. The CDR3 covers 17 residues. CDR1 MDHEN and CDR2 SYDVKM come from the germline V gene. CDR3 in amino acids: CASSLWSPRGKRPEAFF. CDR3 DNA sequence: TGTGCCAGCAGTTTATGGTCCCCGCGGGGAAAAAGACCTGAAGCTTTCTTT.

In this sample, this clone turned up once. This chain links TRBV6-1 with TRBJ1-1; D is perhaps TRBD1 (6 bases). The length of the CDR3 is 15 residues. The V gene lost 6 bases and the J gene lost 0 bases, with 14 bases spanning the gap. CDR1 is MNHNS, CDR2 SASEGT, per germline. CDR3 coding DNA: TGTGCCAGCAGGAGGTACCAGGGGTTGAACACTGAAGCTTTCTTT. This encodes CASRRYQGLNTEAFF.

This rearrangement joins TRBV15 to TRBJ2-7; D may be TRBD1 (5 bases). The CDR3 runs 15 residues. V was shortened by 1 base and J by 5 bases, with 15 bases between the two germline ends. Germline V CDR1 and CDR2: LNHNV, YYDKDF (reference sequence). The CDR3 DNA reads TGTGCCACCAGCAGAGTAGGGGTCCCTCCAAACGAGCAGTACTTC. This sequence encodes CATSRVGVPPNEQYF.

The chain employs TRBV21-1 and TRBJ1-2; the table's D call, TRBD1, has no DNA check behind it. TRBV21-1 is a documented pseudogene. CDR3 length equals 16 residues. The CDR3 nucleotides are TGTGCCAGCAGCAAAGTGAGTTTTCGGCAGGGTGAAGGCTACACCTTC. It yields the protein CASSKVSFRQGEGYTF.

This rearrangement joins TRBV7-8 to TRBJ1-1; 8 bases fit TRBD1. The length of the CDR3 is 17 residues. The germline gives CDR1 SGHVS, CDR2 FQNEAQ. Trimming took 1 base from V and 1 from J; bases not matched to a gene: 8. CDR3 in amino acids: CASSLGVRGPGNTEAFF. In DNA, the CDR3 is TGTGCCAGCAGCTTAGGGGTCAGGGGGCCTGGGAACACTGAAGCTTTCTTT.

The chain links TRBV6-5 to TRBJ1-1; 9 bases align to TRBD1. The CDR3 is 15 residues long. Germline CDR1 reads MNHEY; CDR2 reads SVGAGI. V lost 6 bases, J lost 1 base, and 6 bases stayed unmatched. As DNA, the CDR3 is TGTGCCAGCAGCCCCCTGACAGGGGGGAACACTGAAGCTTTCTTT. It codes for CASSPLTGGNTEAFF.

The chain has TRBV5-8 and TRBJ2-5, with 9 bases identical to TRBD1. This CDR3 comprises 15 residues. Germline V gene data show CDR1 as SGHTS and CDR2 as YDEGEE. V was clipped by 5 bases and J by 4 bases; unmatched bases: 9. The CDR3 DNA reads as TGTGCCAGCAGTACCGAACGGGGACAGGGAGAGACCCAGTACTTC. Translated, it gives CASSTERGQGETQYF.

The chain recombines TRBV9 with TRBJ2-1; a weak D match, TRBD1 (5 bases). The CDR3 sequence is 15 residues long. The germline V gene encodes CDR1 SGDLS and CDR2 YYNGEE. V gave up 0 bases and J gave up 2 bases, with 9 bases separating them. In DNA form, the CDR3 reads TGTGCCAGCAGCGTAGACAGGAACCCCTACAATGAGCAGTTCTTC. Translation gives CASSVDRNPYNEQFF.

The chain combines TRBV5-4 with TRBJ2-5; possibly TRBD1 for D (6 bases). CDR3 size: 14 residues. CDR1 and CDR2 from the germline V gene are SGHNT and YYREEE (reference sequence). The V and J ends lost 2 bases and 5 bases respectively, with 13 bases between them. The DNA of the CDR3 is TGTGCCAGCAGCTTTAACAGGGCTACCGAGACCCAGTACTTC. Translation: CASSFNRATETQYF.

The chain links TRBV6-4 to TRBJ2-1; possible D gene TRBD1, 5 bases. The V and J ends lost 5 bases and 12 bases respectively, with 17 bases between them. The CDR3 length is 13 residues. Germline lookup yields CDR1 MRHNA and CDR2 SNTAGT. The CDR3 spells CASSLTWGSGQFF. The CDR3 nucleotides are TGTGCCAGCAGTCTAACGTGGGGCTCGGGGCAGTTCTTC.